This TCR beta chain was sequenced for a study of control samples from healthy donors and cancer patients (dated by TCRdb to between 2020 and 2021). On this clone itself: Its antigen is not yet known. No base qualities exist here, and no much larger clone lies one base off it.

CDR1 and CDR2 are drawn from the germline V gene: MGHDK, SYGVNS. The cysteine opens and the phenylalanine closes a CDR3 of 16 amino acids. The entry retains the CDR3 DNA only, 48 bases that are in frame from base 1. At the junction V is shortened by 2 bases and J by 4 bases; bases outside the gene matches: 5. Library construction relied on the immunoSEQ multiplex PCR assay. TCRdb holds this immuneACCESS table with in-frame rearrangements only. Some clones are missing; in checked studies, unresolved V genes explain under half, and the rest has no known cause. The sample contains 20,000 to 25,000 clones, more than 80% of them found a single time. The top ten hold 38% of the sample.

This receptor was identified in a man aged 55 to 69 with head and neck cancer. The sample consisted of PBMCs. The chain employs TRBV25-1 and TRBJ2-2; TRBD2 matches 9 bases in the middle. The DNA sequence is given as TGTGCCAGCAGTGAAACTGCGGGAGGGATCACCGGGGAGCTGTTTTTT. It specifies CASSETAGGITGELFF.